This T cell receptor beta chain appears in the sequencing data of a study of control samples from healthy donors and cancer patients. V was clipped by 5 bases and J by 0 bases, with 5 bases between them. Germline values: CDR1 SGHRS, CDR2 YFSETQ. The CDR3 is 12 amino acids. Assay used: immunoSEQ multiplex PCR; TCRdb lists only in-frame clones, some missing. Among 170,000 or so clones listed, more than 85% were seen once. By share, this clone counts as medium-sized. The chain couples TRBV5-1 to TRBJ1-1, with no clear D. Sample: blood. This clonotype was sampled from a woman aged 35 to 49 in good health. The CDR3 sequence is CASRDVNTEAFF. Written as DNA, the CDR3 is TGCGCCAGCAGGGACGTGAACACTGAAGCTTTCTTT.